This T cell receptor (beta chain) appears in the sequencing data of a study of OX40 agonist ivuxolimab in advanced cancers. Profiling relied on immunoSEQ multiplex PCR, and the TCRdb table lists in-frame clones only, not all of them. The sample shows some 80,000 clones, 85% to 90% of them seen only once. CDR1 is LNHDA and CDR2 is SQIVND in the germline V gene (reference sequence). V was shortened by 2 bases and J by 7 bases, with 14 bases between the two germline ends. The CDR3 extends over 14 amino acids. The sequenced sample was CD4+ or CD8+ T cells sorted from blood, obtained in a trial of the OX40 agonist ivuxolimab. The chain combines TRBV19 with TRBJ2-5, with D perhaps TRBD2 (5 bases). The receptor was derived from an adult with an advanced solid tumor such as melanoma, head and neck, liver or kidney cancer. CDR3 in amino acids: CASSIRAEGGTQYF. The CDR3 nucleotides read TGTGCCAGTAGTATACGGGCAGAAGGAGGGACCCAGTACTTC.